The 18 T cell receptor beta chains below were found in one sample sequenced in a study of T cell responses to AZD1222 COVID-19 vaccine. Only in-frame clones appear in the TCRdb table, and some are missing; sequencing was by immunoSEQ multiplex PCR. The data contain approximately 120,000 clones, 88% of them seen just once; the ten biggest clones take up approximately 15%. Sample: peripheral blood, taken on day 0 of AZD1222 vaccination. The source is an adult in good health.

The rearrangement links TRBV5-4 to TRBJ2-1; 10 bases match TRBD1. After removal of 4 bases from V and 5 bases from J, the junction contained 9 bases not matched to a gene. The CDR3 has 16 residues. CDR1 SGHNT and CDR2 YYREEE come from the germline V gene (reference sequence). In nucleotides, the CDR3 is TGTGCCAGCAGCACGACGGGACAGGGGTCTCACAATGAGCAGTTCTTC. The encoded protein is CASSTTGQGSHNEQFF.

The chain combines TRBV19 with TRBJ1-2, with TRBD1 identical over 7 bases. The CDR3 is 14 amino acids. Germline trimming cut 6 bases from V and 3 bases from J; bases unmatched to any gene: 7. CDR1 is LNHDA and CDR2 is SQIVND in the germline V gene (reference sequence). CDR3 loop: CASRRWDSDYGYTF. CDR3 nucleotide sequence: TGTGCCAGTAGGCGATGGGACAGCGACTATGGCTACACCTTC.

The chain carries TRBV7-8 and TRBJ2-7, with D possibly being TRBD1 or TRBD2 (5 bases each). CDR1 is SGHVS, CDR2 FQNEAQ, per germline. With 0 bases removed from V and 0 bases from J, the gap between germline ends came to 15 bases. The CDR3 contains 17 residues. CDR3 bases: TGTGCCAGCAGCTTAGCTTTTTCACCCGGGGCCTCCTACGAGCAGTACTTC. It encodes CASSLAFSPGASYEQYF.

This clone appeared once. The chain joins TRBV7-9 to TRBJ2-1; D remains unclear. Germline loops: CDR1 SEHNR, CDR2 FQNEAQ (reference sequence). The CDR3 is made up of 15 amino acids. V was cut by 4 bases and J by 4 bases, with 14 bases left in between. CDR3 loop: CASSSSRARYNEQFF. The CDR3 DNA is TGTGCCAGCAGCTCCAGTAGGGCCAGATACAATGAGCAGTTCTTC. Supplemented by reference TRBV7-9 and TRBJ2-1, the full variable domain reads DTGVSQNPRHKITKRGQNVTFRCDPISEHNRLYWYRQTLGQGPEFLTYFQNEAQLEKSRLLSDRFSAERPKGSFSTLEIQRTEQGDSAMYLCASSSSRARYNEQFFGPGTRLTVL.

This sequence joins TRBV9 and TRBJ1-5; unclear D gene. The CDR3 has 13 residues. The germline CDR1 and CDR2 sequences are SGDLS and YYNGEE. V was cut by 4 bases and J by 3 bases, with 8 bases left in between. CDR3 sequence: CASSLDFNQPQHF. In nucleotides, the CDR3 is TGTGCCAGCAGCCTTGACTTCAATCAGCCCCAGCATTTT.

The rearrangement joins TRBV10-2 to TRBJ1-5; the D is unclear. Trimming removed 3 bases at V and 4 bases at J, with 10 bases between. The CDR3 contains 14 residues. CDR1 is WSHSY, CDR2 SAAADI, per germline. The CDR3 region has the DNA TGCGCCAGCAGTGAAAGGGTAGAGAATCAGCCCCAGCATTTT. Translating gives CASSERVENQPQHF.

There are a few counts of this clone. The chain carries TRBV25-1 and TRBJ1-2, with TRBD1 matching 7 bases. Germline V gene data show CDR1 as MGHDK and CDR2 as SYGVNS. The V and J ends lost 4 bases and 7 bases, in that order; junction bases with no gene match: 6. The CDR3 covers 13 residues. The CDR3 coding sequence is TGTGCCAGCAGTGCCGACAGGGTGCGTGGCTACACCTTC. It encodes CASSADRVRGYTF.

V usage is TRBV7-9 and J usage is TRBJ2-5, with D possibly being TRBD1 (6 bases). Germline V gene data show CDR1 as SEHNR and CDR2 as FQNEAQ (reference sequence). V was clipped by 5 bases and J by 7 bases, with 17 bases between them. CDR3 length equals 14 residues. CDR3 DNA sequence: TGTGCCAGCAGCCAGCAGGGGCCCCTGGGGACCCAGTACTTC. Protein product: CASSQQGPLGTQYF.

V and J are TRBV20-1 and TRBJ1-4, with 7 bases aligning to TRBD1. J was trimmed by 0 bases and V by 3 bases; bases with no gene match: 7. CDR3 size: 16 residues. The V gene's germline CDR1 is DFQATT and CDR2 SNEGSKA (reference sequence). CDR3 coding DNA: TGCAGTGCTAGTCATACGACAGGGTCAACTAATGAAAAACTGTTTTTT. Translating gives CSASHTTGSTNEKLFF.

This chain uses TRBV4-2 with TRBJ2-7; D is uncertain. The CDR3 covers 14 residues. V gave up 0 bases and J gave up 0 bases, with 6 bases separating them. The germline CDR1 and CDR2 sequences are LGHNA and YNFKEQ. Here the CDR3 reads CASSQDPSSYEQYF. CDR3 bases: TGTGCCAGCAGCCAAGACCCCAGCTCCTACGAGCAGTACTTC.

V gene TRBV5-6 combines with J gene TRBJ2-1; D remains ambiguous. CDR1 is SGHDT, CDR2 YYEEEE, per germline. This CDR3 has 12 amino acids. The germline V and J ends were trimmed by 3 bases and 15 bases, with 16 bases remaining between them. CDR3 coding DNA: TGTGCCAGCAGCTGGCGATTGGCTCCGGCGTTCTTC. It yields the protein CASSWRLAPAFF.

This clone has a handful of counts. This rearrangement joins TRBV2 to TRBJ2-2; no clear D. Trimming removed 8 bases from V and 3 bases from J, with 7 bases in between. Germline V gene data show CDR1 as SNHLY and CDR2 as FYNNEI. The CDR3 totals 12 residues. The CDR3: CASRLDTGELFF. CDR3 coding DNA: TGTGCCAGCCGGTTGGACACCGGGGAGCTGTTTTTT. Using reference TRBV2 and TRBJ2-2 for the parts outside the CDR3, the full variable domain is EPEVTQTPSHQVTQMGQEVILRCVPISNHLYFYWYRQILGQKVEFLVSFYNNEISEKSEIFDDQFSVERPDGSNFTLKIRSTKLEDSAMYFCASRLDTGELFFGEGSRLTVL.

The chain combines TRBV3-1 (or the pseudogene TRBV3-2) with TRBJ2-2; tentatively, D is TRBD2 (6 bases). The CDR3 has 17 amino acids. The germline gives CDR1 LGHDT, CDR2 YNNKEL (reference sequence). The germline V and J ends were trimmed by 4 bases and 2 bases, with 17 bases remaining between them. In DNA form, the CDR3 reads TGTGCCAGCAGCCCAGAGGTAATAGCGGTTAACACCGGGGAGCTGTTTTTT. Its translation: CASSPEVIAVNTGELFF.

In this sample, this clone turned up once. V gene TRBV15 combines with J gene TRBJ2-5; D not resolved. From germline, CDR1 is LNHNV and CDR2 YYDKDF (reference sequence). V was cut by 0 bases and J by 2 bases, with 7 bases left in between. The CDR3 sequence is 14 residues long. The CDR3 here is CATSRDRIQETQYF. The CDR3 DNA reads as TGTGCCACCAGCAGAGATCGCATTCAAGAGACCCAGTACTTC.

The rearrangement uses TRBV2 and TRBJ1-6; D possibly corresponds to TRBD1 (5 bases). There are 14 residues in the CDR3. Per the germline V gene, CDR1 is SNHLY and CDR2 is FYNNEI. Deletions cut 2 bases from V and 10 bases from J, with 12 bases between. The CDR3 loop reads CASSERGSGSPLHF. Here the CDR3 DNA reads TGTGCCAGCAGTGAAAGGGGTTCAGGGTCACCCCTCCACTTT.

This clone appeared a few times. The chain has TRBV6-5 and TRBJ2-7; 8 bases agree with TRBD1. The CDR3 contains 12 residues. Trimming at V came to 4 bases and at J to 11 bases, leaving 7 bases not matched to a gene. Germline CDR1 and CDR2: MNHEY and SVGAGI. This CDR3 is CASSFRDRLKYF. CDR3 bases: TGTGCCAGCAGTTTCCGGGACAGGCTAAAGTACTTC.

V and J are TRBV2 and TRBJ2-7, with TRBD2 matching over 7 bases. Germline V gives CDR1 SNHLY, CDR2 FYNNEI. Trimming took 1 base from V and 0 from J; bases not matched to a gene: 9. The CDR3 runs to 17 residues. The CDR3 loop is CASSEGGWGGSSYEQYV. The CDR3, as DNA: TGTGCCAGCAGTGAAGGAGGGTGGGGCGGGAGCTCCTACGAGCAGTACGTC.

Concerning this clone itself: At one of its ends the junction is not consistent with the germline gene, which may arise from a read error. This rearrangement joins TRBV5-1 to TRBJ2-7; 7 bases map to TRBD1. The germline V gene has CDR1 SGHRS and CDR2 YFSETQ. The CDR3 totals 12 residues. DNA for the CDR3: TGCGCCAGCAGCTTGTCCGGACAGGTGATGTCATTC. Translated: CASSLSGQVMSF.